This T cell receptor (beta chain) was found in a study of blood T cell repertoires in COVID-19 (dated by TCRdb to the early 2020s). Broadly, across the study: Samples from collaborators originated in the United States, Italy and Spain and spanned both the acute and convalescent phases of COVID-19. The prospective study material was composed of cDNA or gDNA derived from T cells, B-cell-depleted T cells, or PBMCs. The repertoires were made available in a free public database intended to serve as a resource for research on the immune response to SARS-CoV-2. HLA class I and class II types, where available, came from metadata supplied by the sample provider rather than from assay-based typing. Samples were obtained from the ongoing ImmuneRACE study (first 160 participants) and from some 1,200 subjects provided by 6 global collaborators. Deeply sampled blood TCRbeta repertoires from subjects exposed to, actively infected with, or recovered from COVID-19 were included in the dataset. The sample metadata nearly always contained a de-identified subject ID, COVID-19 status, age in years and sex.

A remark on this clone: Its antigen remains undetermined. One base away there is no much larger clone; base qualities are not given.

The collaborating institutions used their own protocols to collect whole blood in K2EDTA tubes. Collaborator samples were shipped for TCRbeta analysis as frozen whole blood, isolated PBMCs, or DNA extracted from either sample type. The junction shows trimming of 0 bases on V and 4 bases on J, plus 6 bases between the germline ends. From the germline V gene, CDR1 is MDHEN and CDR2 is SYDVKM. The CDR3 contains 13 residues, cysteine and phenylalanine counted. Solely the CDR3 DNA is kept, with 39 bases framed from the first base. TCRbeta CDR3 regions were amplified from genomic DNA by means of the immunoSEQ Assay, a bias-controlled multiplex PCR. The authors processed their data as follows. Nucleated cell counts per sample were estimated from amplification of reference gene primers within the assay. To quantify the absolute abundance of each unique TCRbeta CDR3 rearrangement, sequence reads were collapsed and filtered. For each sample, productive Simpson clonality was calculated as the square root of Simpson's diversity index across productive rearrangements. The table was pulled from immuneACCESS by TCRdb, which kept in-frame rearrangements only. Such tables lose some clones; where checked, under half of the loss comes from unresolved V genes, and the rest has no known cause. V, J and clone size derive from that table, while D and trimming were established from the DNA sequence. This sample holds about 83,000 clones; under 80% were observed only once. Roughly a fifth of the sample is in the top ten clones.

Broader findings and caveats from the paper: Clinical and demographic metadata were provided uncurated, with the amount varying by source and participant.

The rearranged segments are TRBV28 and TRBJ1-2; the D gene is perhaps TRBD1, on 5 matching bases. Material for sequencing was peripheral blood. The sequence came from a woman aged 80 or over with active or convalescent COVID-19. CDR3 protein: CASSLWGGYGYTF. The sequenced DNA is TGTGCCAGCAGTTTATGGGGGGGCTATGGCTACACCTTC.